The source of this TCR beta chain is a study of T cells in localized non-small cell lung cancer. Libraries were prepared by immunoSEQ multiplex PCR; TCRdb keeps only in-frame clonotypes and omits some of them. The table has 90,000 to 95,000 clones, about nine tenths seen once; the top ten hold around 14%. Broader study findings: The study found T cell clonality highest in uninvolved adjacent lung, above tumor. Heterogeneity cannot be ruled out, as sequencing used one tumor region only.

Worth noting for this clone: Its specificity is not known.

Germline-derived CDR1 and CDR2 are SGHTA and FQGNSA. Deletions cut 7 bases from V and 4 bases from J, with 16 bases between. This CDR3 contains 14 residues. The specimen was peripheral blood, collected before any cancer treatment. This chain uses TRBV7-2 with TRBJ1-2; tentatively, D is TRBD1 (5 bases). The receptor comes from a man aged 35-75 years with stage I squamous cell lung carcinoma. CDR3 DNA: TGTGCCAGCACCCCTATCGGGACGGGCTATGGCTACACCTTC. Translating gives CASTPIGTGYGYTF.